Listed below are T cell receptor beta chains from one sample, sequenced in a study of early T cells in non-severe SARS-CoV-2 infection. TCRdb re-called the 5' RACE reads through MiXCR, storing one row per CDR3 protein. The table has approximately 71,000 distinct CDR3 sequences, 9.5% to 15% seen once; the top ten hold approximately 1.6%. The source material was whole blood. The receptors come from an adult who was a healthcare worker with PCR-confirmed SARS-CoV-2 infection or an uninfected control (not recorded which). CDR3s include the opening cysteine and the closing phenylalanine or tryptophan. D genes are given only for firm matches. For some rows the clone size is stated as once, few or many, or as a class when expanded; others skip it.

CDR3,DNA,size,J,V,D
CASSLEAPGYEQFF,TGTGCCAGCAGCTTAGAGGCCCCTGGCTATGAGCAGTTCTTC,few,TRBJ2-1,TRBV7-2,NA
CSVPTRGLAGSEQFF,TGCAGCGTCCCGACCCGAGGACTAGCGGGGAGCGAGCAGTTCTTC,many,TRBJ2-1,TRBV29-1,TRBD2
CASSYSIEGQGTLSSYNEQFF,TGTGCCAGCAGTTACTCGATTGAGGGACAGGGTACCCTTTCTTCCTACAATGAGCAGTTCTTC,many,TRBJ2-1,TRBV6-2/TRBV6-3,TRBD1
CASSHFSDRGHYEQYF,TGTGCCAGCAGCCATTTCAGCGACAGGGGGCACTACGAGCAGTACTTC,NA,TRBJ2-7,TRBV14,TRBD1
CASSPQRGQSPDTQYF,TGTGCCAGCAGCCCTCAGAGGGGCCAATCCCCAGATACGCAGTATTTT,NA,TRBJ2-3,TRBV7-8,NA
CASSLVFGAMAEAFF,TGTGCCAGCAGCTTAGTTTTCGGGGCGATGGCTGAAGCTTTCTTT,few,TRBJ1-1,TRBV7-2,NA
CASSLPGQEYYGYTF,TGCGCCAGCAGCTTACCGGGACAGGAATACTATGGCTACACCTTC,many,TRBJ1-2,TRBV5-1,TRBD1
CASSLRTASSYEQYF,TGTGCCAGCAGTTTACGGACTGCCAGCTCCTACGAGCAGTACTTC,NA,TRBJ2-7,TRBV27,NA
CASSLLGVNQPQHF,TGTGCCAGCAGCTTGCTAGGGGTAAATCAGCCCCAGCATTTT,once,TRBJ1-5,TRBV5-6,NA
CASSLAGRTEAFF,TGTGCCAGCAGCTTGGCGGGTCGGACTGAAGCTTTCTTT,NA,TRBJ1-1,TRBV5-5,NA
CASSPRRSGTNEQFF,TGTGCCAGTAGTCCCCGACGGTCAGGTACCAATGAGCAGTTCTTC,many,TRBJ2-1,TRBV19,NA
CSGGRETQYF,TGCAGCGGGGGACGAGAGACCCAGTACTTC,NA,TRBJ2-5,TRBV29-1,NA
CASSKEVGRVGYGYTF,TGTGCCAGCAGCAAAGAGGTGGGCAGGGTCGGCTATGGCTACACCTTC,NA,TRBJ1-2,TRBV21-1,NA
CASSQVTGGITNTEAFF,TGCGCCAGCAGCCAAGTGACAGGGGGGATTACGAACACTGAAGCTTTCTTT,NA,TRBJ1-1,TRBV4-1,TRBD1
CASSYGSGPGETQYF,TGTGCCAGCAGTTACGGGTCTGGCCCCGGAGAGACCCAGTACTTC,many,TRBJ2-5,TRBV6-5,NA
CASSEYSGTEAFF,TGTGCCAGCAGTGAGTACTCAGGGACTGAAGCTTTCTTT,NA,TRBJ1-1,TRBV2,NA
CSVERGEVHTQYF,TGCAGCGTTGAAAGGGGAGAAGTGCACACGCAGTATTTT,few,TRBJ2-3,TRBV29-1,NA
CSVEGGMNTEAFF,TGCAGCGTTGAAGGGGGGATGAACACTGAAGCTTTCTTT,few,TRBJ1-1,TRBV29-1,NA
CASTRDSYEQYF,TGTGCCAGCACCCGGGACAGCTACGAGCAGTACTTC,few,TRBJ2-7,TRBV28,TRBD1
CASSYSSGSGTGELFF,TGTGCCAGCAGTTACTCTTCCGGGTCGGGCACCGGGGAGCTGTTTTTT,NA,TRBJ2-2,TRBV6-6,NA
CASSEEAGGLYEQYF,TGTGCCAGCAGTGAAGAGGCGGGGGGTCTCTACGAGCAGTACTTC,many,TRBJ2-7,TRBV2,TRBD2
CARDSSSTGELFF,TGTGCCAGAGACAGTTCGTCTACCGGGGAGCTGTTTTTT,few,TRBJ2-2,TRBV21-1,NA
CASRVGTGGQETQYF,TGTGCCAGCCGGGTGGGGACCGGGGGGCAAGAGACCCAGTACTTC,NA,TRBJ2-5,TRBV28,TRBD2
CASTLLISGQPAYGYTF,TGTGCCAGCACCCTCCTTATCTCCGGACAGCCAGCCTATGGCTACACCTTC,many,TRBJ1-2,TRBV6-6,NA
CASSSLRGLPNTEAFF,TGTGCCAGCAGTTCCCTCAGGGGCCTACCGAACACTGAAGCTTTCTTT,NA,TRBJ1-1,TRBV27,NA
CASSQTSGDRDTQYF,TGTGCCAGCAGTCAGACTAGCGGGGACAGAGATACGCAGTATTTT,many,TRBJ2-3,TRBV2,TRBD2
CAGRVGPGSTYEQYF,TGCGCCGGACGGGTCGGTCCGGGGTCCACCTACGAGCAGTACTTC,few,TRBJ2-7,TRBV5-1,NA
CASSLGPGYNSPLHF,TGTGCCAGCAGCTTAGGCCCTGGGTATAATTCACCCCTCCACTTT,few,TRBJ1-6,TRBV11-2,NA
CASGGRSSYEQYF,TGTGCCTCCGGGGGACGCAGCTCCTACGAGCAGTACTTC,many,TRBJ2-7,TRBV9,NA
CSVRDRVETQYF,TGCAGCGTCCGGGACAGGGTCGAGACCCAGTACTTC,few,TRBJ2-5,TRBV29-1,TRBD1
CSASGLGDWAETQYF,TGCAGTGCTAGTGGTCTCGGCGACTGGGCGGAGACCCAGTACTTC,few,TRBJ2-5,TRBV20-1,NA
CAWRKLAGGNNEQFF,TGTGCCTGGAGGAAACTAGCGGGGGGGAACAATGAGCAGTTCTTC,many,TRBJ2-1,TRBV30,TRBD2
CASSVEVNTEAFF,TGTGCCAGCAGCGTAGAGGTGAACACTGAAGCTTTCTTT,many,TRBJ1-1,TRBV9,NA
CASGQGATDTQYF,TGTGCCAGCGGACAGGGAGCCACAGATACGCAGTATTTT,many,TRBJ2-3,TRBV2,TRBD1
CASSQWGSDSPLHF,TGTGCCAGCAGCCAGTGGGGCAGTGATTCACCCCTCCACTTT,NA,TRBJ1-6,TRBV27,NA
CASSLTQGYGYTF,TGTGCCAGCAGTTTAACCCAGGGCTATGGCTACACCTTC,many,TRBJ1-2,TRBV12-3/TRBV12-4,NA
CSAGGGPSRGINSPLHF,TGCAGTGCTGGAGGCGGTCCATCGAGAGGAATTAATTCACCCCTCCACTTT,many,TRBJ1-6,TRBV20-1,NA
CSAGLARTETQYF,TGCAGTGCCGGACTAGCGAGAACCGAGACCCAGTACTTC,few,TRBJ2-5,TRBV20-1,TRBD2
CASSLEFRAGEGTDTQYF,TGTGCCAGCAGCCTAGAATTTCGAGCGGGGGAAGGCACAGATACGCAGTATTTT,few,TRBJ2-3,TRBV3-1,TRBD2
CASRPGGSSYEQYF,TGTGCCAGCAGGCCCGGCGGATCCTCCTACGAGCAGTACTTC,NA,TRBJ2-7,TRBV2,NA
CASSQDRGHEQFF,TGTGCCAGCAGCCAAGATAGGGGGCATGAGCAGTTCTTC,NA,TRBJ2-1,TRBV3-1,TRBD1
CASSSWTGGDNSPLHF,TGTGCCAGCAGTTCATGGACAGGGGGGGATAATTCACCCCTCCACTTT,few,TRBJ1-6,TRBV27,TRBD1
CASSLGQGYEKLFF,TGTGCCAGCAGCTTAGGACAGGGATATGAAAAACTGTTTTTT,few,TRBJ1-4,TRBV11-2,TRBD1
CASTAGQGLTGELFF,TGTGCCAGCACCGCGGGACAGGGGTTAACCGGGGAGCTGTTTTTT,NA,TRBJ2-2,TRBV9,TRBD1
CASMKENTGELFF,TGCGCCAGCATGAAGGAGAACACCGGGGAGCTGTTTTTT,NA,TRBJ2-2,TRBV10-1,NA
CASSLGLQETQYF,TGTGCCAGCAGCCTGGGACTTCAAGAGACCCAGTACTTC,many,TRBJ2-5,TRBV7-9,NA